This T cell receptor beta chain was captured by sequencing in a study of blood T cell repertoires in COVID-19. V lost 7 bases, J lost 6 bases, and 16 bases lay in between. This CDR3 region has 15 residues. The germline V gene has CDR1 MDHEN and CDR2 SYDVKM. Authors' data handling: Estimated nucleated cell counts came from reference gene primer amplification. Method: immunoSEQ multiplex PCR; TCRdb's copy keeps in-frame clones and lacks some. V and J calls and clone size come straight from that table; D and trimming were deduced from the DNA. The sample includes fewer than 250,000 clones, 80% to 90% of them seen just once.

The sequenced sample was peripheral blood. This TCR was sampled from a woman between 45 and 60 years old with acute or convalescent COVID-19. The chain is built from TRBV28 and TRBJ1-6; D possibly corresponds to TRBD1 (5 bases). CDR3 loop: CASIYSSQGNSPLHF. Written as DNA, the CDR3 is TGTGCCAGCATCTATAGTAGCCAGGGTAATTCACCCCTCCACTTT.